The clone carrying this T cell receptor (beta chain) appeared a few times. Its target is unknown. The data stem from a study of cytomegalovirus exposure and HLA in healthy donors. Broader study findings: Sequencing likely produced, as an artifact, a cluster of highly shared sequence variants.

The CDR3 is made up of 17 amino acids. The ends were cut back, 4 bases at V and 0 bases at J, with 17 bases in the middle. The V gene's germline CDR1 is SGHRS and CDR2 YFSETQ. The primer mix had 60 Vbeta and 13 Jbeta primers. Clones were sequenced by immunoSEQ multiplex PCR, and TCRdb holds only the in-frame ones, with some missing. The sample includes over 90,000 clones, approximately 76% of them seen just once. Material for sequencing was PBMCs. The V call is TRBV5-1, the J call TRBJ1-3, with D unresolved. The clonotype comes from a woman aged 55 to 70 in good health and CMV-seropositive. CDR3 amino acids: CASSPRGAGLSGNTIYF. In nucleotides, the CDR3 is TGCGCCAGCAGCCCGCGGGGTGCCGGGCTCTCTGGAAACACCATATATTTT.